These 18 T cell receptor beta chains originate from one sample sequenced in a study of cytomegalovirus exposure and HLA in healthy donors. The primer mix had 60 Vbeta and 13 Jbeta primers. Only in-frame clones appear in the TCRdb table, and some are missing; sequencing was by immunoSEQ multiplex PCR. This repertoire includes about 130,000 clones. What was sequenced was PBMCs. The receptors were gathered from a woman aged 35 to 49 in good health and CMV-seropositive.

The gene calls are TRBV7-2 and TRBJ1-5, with 7 bases aligning to TRBD1. The CDR3 is made up of 17 amino acids. Germline loops: CDR1 SGHTA, CDR2 FQGNSA. Trimming cost V 1 base and J 0 bases; bases outside gene matches: 6. Here the CDR3 reads CASSLVGTAVSNQPQHF. DNA of the CDR3: TGTGCCAGCAGCTTAGTAGGGACAGCCGTTAGCAATCAGCCCCAGCATTTT.

The chain uses TRBV11-1 and TRBJ2-5; TRBD1 aligns across 7 bases. The germline gives CDR1 SGHAT, CDR2 FQDESV (reference sequence). The CDR3 extends over 14 amino acids. V lost 6 bases to trimming and J lost 5 bases; unmatched junction nucleotides: 9. CDR3 sequence (DNA): TGTGCCAGCAGGGGACAGATTGGGAGCGAGACCCAGTACTTC. It is translated as CASRGQIGSETQYF.

The rearrangement uses TRBV29-1 and TRBJ1-2; D is possibly TRBD1 (6 bases). V was clipped by 6 bases and J by 10 bases, with 18 bases between them. This CDR3 is built from 12 residues. Germline CDR1 and CDR2: SQVTM and ANQGSEA. Here the CDR3 DNA reads TGCAGCGTCCCGGGGGGGGGCTCTGACTACACCTTC. Protein: CSVPGGGSDYTF.

V and J are TRBV7-9 and TRBJ2-5; D not resolved. The J call may be mistaken, given a closer DNA end match to TRBJ2-7. Looked up from germline, CDR1 is SEHNR and CDR2 is FQNEAQ (reference sequence). The CDR3 extends over 14 amino acids. DNA for the CDR3: TGTGCCAGCAGCTTAGGGGCGAATACCTACGAGCAGTACTTC. Encoded protein: CASSLGANTYEQYF.

The chain employs TRBV1 and TRBJ2-7; the DNA was not compared with TRBD2, the D call given in the table. TRBV1 has pseudogene status. This CDR3 contains 17 residues. Here the CDR3 DNA reads TGCACCAGCAGCCAAGATCCGGCTAGCGGGCGGGCCTACGAGCAGTACTTC. It specifies CTSSQDPASGRAYEQYF.

V usage is TRBV2 and J usage is TRBJ2-5; 14 nucleotides line up with TRBD2. V shed 6 bases, J shed 5 bases, and the junction held 14 bases outside the gene matches. CDR3 size: 18 residues. The germline CDR1 and CDR2 sequences are SNHLY and FYNNEI. The CDR3 reads CASRPPLGLAGVQETQYF. The CDR3 DNA follows: TGTGCCAGCAGACCCCCTTTGGGACTAGCGGGAGTTCAGGAGACCCAGTACTTC.

The chain has TRBV30 and TRBJ1-5, with 8 positions matching TRBD1. V lost 1 base, J lost 3 bases, and 14 bases stayed unmatched. The CDR3 covers 18 residues. Germline CDR1 GTSNPN, CDR2 SVGIG (reference sequence). CDR3 in amino acids: CAWSGGVRAGGLNQPQHF. CDR3 nucleotides: TGTGCCTGGAGTGGAGGGGTCAGGGCAGGGGGCCTCAATCAGCCCCAGCATTTT.

The genes are TRBV6-6 and TRBJ1-2; D possibly corresponds to TRBD1 (5 bases). V lost 7 bases, J lost 4 bases, and 19 bases lay in between. The V gene's germline CDR1 is MNHNY and CDR2 SVGAGI (reference sequence). The CDR3 is 15 amino acids. CDR3 sequence reads: CASTHGAGRVYGYTF. The CDR3, as DNA: TGTGCCAGCACCCATGGGGCAGGGAGGGTCTATGGCTACACCTTC.

The rearrangement joins TRBV30 to TRBJ2-2; 11 bases fit TRBD2. The germline gives CDR1 GTSNPN, CDR2 SVGIG (reference sequence). This CDR3 is built from 15 residues. The trim removed 5 bases at V and 6 bases at J, leaving 8 bases unmatched. The CDR3 nucleotides read TGTGCCTGGTCTCGTCTAGCGGGAGGAGCCGGGGAGCTGTTTTTT. Translation: CAWSRLAGGAGELFF.

The V call is TRBV13, the J call TRBJ2-7; 8 bases align to TRBD1. V lost 3 bases, J lost 4 bases, and 8 bases stayed unmatched. The CDR3 length is 15 residues. CDR1 and CDR2 from the germline V gene are PRHDT and FYEKMQ (reference sequence). The CDR3 DNA is TGTGCCAGCAGCTTCGGACAGGGTGAGGTATACGAGCAGTACTTC. Protein: CASSFGQGEVYEQYF.

This chain connects TRBV5-5 to TRBJ2-7; 14 bases are shared with TRBD2. Germline V lookup: CDR1 SGHKS, CDR2 YYEKEE (reference sequence). This CDR3 spans 16 amino acids. After removal of 3 bases from V and 3 bases from J, the junction contained 5 bases not matched to a gene. The CDR3 DNA is TGTGCCAGCAGCTCACCGGGGACTAGCGGGGGCTACGAGCAGTACTTC. Amino acids: CASSSPGTSGGYEQYF. Full variable domain (outside the CDR3, taken from reference TRBV5-5 and TRBJ2-7): DAGVTQSPTHLIKTRGQQVTLRCSPISGHKSVSWYQQVLGQGPQFIFQYYEKEERGRGNFPDRFSARQFPNYSSELNVNALLLGDSALYLCASSSPGTSGGYEQYFGPGTRLTVT.

The chain's CDR3 is CASSSDRRGPTYGYTF. Here the CDR3 DNA reads TGTGCCAGCAGTTCGGACAGGCGCGGCCCTACTTATGGCTACACCTTC. The chain has TRBV27 and TRBJ1-2; 7 bases line up with TRBD1. J was trimmed by 5 bases and V by 4 bases; bases with no gene match: 13. Per germline, CDR1 MNHEY and CDR2 SMNVEV (reference sequence). CDR3 length: 16 residues.

The V call is TRBV27, the J call TRBJ2-2; 13 nucleotides line up with TRBD2. Germline-derived CDR1 and CDR2 are MNHEY and SMNVEV (reference sequence). Losses at the gene ends were 4 bases for V and 4 bases for J; bases not matched to a gene: 12. The CDR3 extends over 19 amino acids. This CDR3 is CASSSGRTSGSIGTGELFF. CDR3 DNA sequence: TGTGCCAGCAGTTCCGGGCGGACTAGCGGGAGTATTGGCACCGGGGAGCTGTTTTTT.

The rearrangement links TRBV6-1 to TRBJ2-7, with 7 positions matching TRBD1. Per the germline V gene, CDR1 is MNHNS and CDR2 is SASEGT. V lost 7 bases to trimming and J lost 7 bases; unmatched junction nucleotides: 4. This CDR3 has 11 amino acids. The CDR3 DNA sequence: TGTGCCAGCACCGAACAGGGGGAGCAGTACTTC. It codes for CASTEQGEQYF.

This chain uses TRBV7-9 with TRBJ2-7, with TRBD2 matching over 12 bases. Germline V gene sequence: CDR1 SEHNR, CDR2 FQNEAQ (reference sequence). This CDR3 region has 15 residues. V trimming: 5 bases; J trimming: 5 bases; junction bases outside the gene matches: 7. Here the CDR3 DNA reads TGTGCCAGCAGCCTGACTAGCGGGAGCAGCCACGAGCAGTACTTC. Translating gives CASSLTSGSSHEQYF.

This chain uses TRBV7-6 with TRBJ1-4; D perhaps matches TRBD1 (6 bases). The CDR3 extends over 15 amino acids. Per the germline V gene, CDR1 is SGHVS and CDR2 is FNYEAQ. The ends were cut back, 2 bases at V and 7 bases at J, with 14 bases in the middle. Here the CDR3 DNA reads TGTGCCAGCAGCTTACAGGGGTCGAGGGTTGAAAAACTGTTTTTT. It translates to CASSLQGSRVEKLFF.

The genes are TRBV7-2 and TRBJ2-1; D unclear. The V and J ends lost 5 bases and 5 bases respectively, with 25 bases between them. This CDR3 contains 18 residues. Germline V gene sequence: CDR1 SGHTA, CDR2 FQGNSA. In DNA form, the CDR3 reads TGTGCCAGCAGCCATTATAGTCCGGCTAGTTGGTTGGACAATGAGCAGTTCTTC. It specifies CASSHYSPASWLDNEQFF.

The V gene is TRBV7-2, the J gene TRBJ2-5, with D perhaps matching TRBD1 (6 bases). Germline CDR1 and CDR2: SGHTA and FQGNSA. The CDR3 contains 16 residues. The ends were cut back, 1 base at V and 2 bases at J, with 14 bases in the middle. CDR3 in amino acids: CASSLGSVRGQETQYF. The CDR3, as DNA: TGTGCCAGCAGCTTAGGGTCCGTGAGGGGGCAAGAGACCCAGTACTTC.